Below are 10 T cell receptor beta chains sequenced from a single sample in a study of blood T cell repertoires in COVID-19. Some clones are missing from TCRdb's copy, which holds only in-frame ones; the method was immunoSEQ multiplex PCR. The sample holds about 220,000 clones, 82% seen once. The sample taken for sequencing was peripheral blood. These receptors all come from an elderly woman with COVID-19, enrolled during active disease.

V gene TRBV28 combines with J gene TRBJ1-5; TRBD1 is a possible D gene (6 bases). Trimming pared 6 bases from V and 1 base from J, leaving 10 bases between. This CDR3 region has 14 residues. Looked up from germline, CDR1 is MDHEN and CDR2 is SYDVKM. CDR3 residues: CASSPDRSNQPQHF. The CDR3 bases are TGTGCCAGCAGCCCAGACAGGAGCAATCAGCCCCAGCATTTT.

This chain joins TRBV28 and TRBJ1-2; TRBD1 matches 7 bases. This CDR3 contains 16 residues. V lost 3 bases, J lost 3 bases, and 10 bases stayed unmatched. Germline V gene lookup returns CDR1 MDHEN and CDR2 SYDVKM. The chain's CDR3 is CASSFRRGRKYYGYTF. CDR3 DNA: TGTGCCAGCAGTTTTAGAAGGGGGCGGAAGTACTATGGCTACACCTTC.

V is TRBV6-6 and J is TRBJ1-2; 9 bases align to TRBD1. Germline V gene lookup returns CDR1 MNHNY and CDR2 SVGAGI (reference sequence). J lost 6 bases, V lost 4 bases, and 9 bases had no gene match. This CDR3 is 15 amino acids long. In nucleotides, the CDR3 is TGTGCCAGCAGTTCAAAACAGGGGGCTCAAAATGGCTACACCTTC. It translates to CASSSKQGAQNGYTF.

The chain recombines TRBV5-1 with TRBJ2-3; 8 bases agree with TRBD2. Germline V gene sequence: CDR1 SGHRS, CDR2 YFSETQ. Trimming removed 0 bases from V and 5 bases from J; junction bases left unmatched: 5. The CDR3 has 15 residues. CDR3 region: CASSLVGGAEDTQYF. The CDR3 DNA sequence: TGCGCCAGCAGCTTGGTCGGGGGGGCTGAAGATACGCAGTATTTT.

The chain is built from TRBV19 and TRBJ2-3; D gene uncertain. V lost 7 bases, J lost 2 bases, and 10 bases lay in between. Per germline, CDR1 LNHDA and CDR2 SQIVND (reference sequence). The CDR3 is made up of 13 amino acids. This CDR3 reads CASNPRSTDTQYF. In DNA form, the CDR3 reads TGTGCCAGTAATCCGAGGTCCACAGATACGCAGTATTTT.

The chain links TRBV19 to TRBJ2-3, with D perhaps matching TRBD1 (6 bases). This CDR3 has 14 amino acids. Germline CDR1 reads LNHDA; CDR2 reads SQIVND (reference sequence). The ends were cut back, 5 bases at V and 2 bases at J, with 11 bases in the middle. CDR3 residues: CASSVGQPTDTQYF. DNA of the CDR3: TGTGCCAGTAGTGTTGGACAGCCCACAGATACGCAGTATTTT.

This clone was detected only once. The chain links TRBV7-2 to TRBJ1-6, with unresolved D. V was trimmed by 4 bases and J by 8 bases, leaving 12 bases between them. CDR1 is SGHTA, CDR2 FQGNSA, per germline. The CDR3 contains 14 residues. CDR3 bases: TGTGCCAGCAGCTCGGCGGGCGTAGATTCACCCCTCCACTTT. This encodes CASSSAGVDSPLHF.

This chain joins TRBV6-5 and TRBJ1-2; D call uncertain. The V gene lost 5 bases and the J gene lost 8 bases, with 15 bases spanning the gap. The germline gives CDR1 MNHEY, CDR2 SVGAGI. The CDR3 has 13 residues. In DNA, the CDR3 is TGTGCCAGCAGTACGTCCGGACTAGCGGGCTACACCTTC. Translating gives CASSTSGLAGYTF.

The rearrangement joins TRBV11-2 to TRBJ2-7; 9 positions match TRBD1. Looked up from germline, CDR1 is SGHAT and CDR2 is FQNNGV. Losses at the gene ends were 5 bases for V and 7 bases for J; bases not matched to a gene: 12. The CDR3 runs 15 residues. This chain's CDR3 is CASSQGTGRSGEQYF. Written as DNA, the CDR3 is TGTGCCAGCAGCCAGGGGACAGGGAGGTCGGGAGAGCAGTACTTC.

Only a few counts were recorded for this clone. The V gene is TRBV19, the J gene TRBJ1-5; D not certain. The CDR3 has 15 residues. Looked up from germline, CDR1 is LNHDA and CDR2 is SQIVND (reference sequence). Trimming removed 5 bases from V and 2 bases from J, with 13 bases in between. The CDR3 region is CASSPRSRGNQPQHF. For the CDR3, the DNA is TGTGCCAGTAGTCCCCGGTCGCGGGGCAATCAGCCCCAGCATTTT.